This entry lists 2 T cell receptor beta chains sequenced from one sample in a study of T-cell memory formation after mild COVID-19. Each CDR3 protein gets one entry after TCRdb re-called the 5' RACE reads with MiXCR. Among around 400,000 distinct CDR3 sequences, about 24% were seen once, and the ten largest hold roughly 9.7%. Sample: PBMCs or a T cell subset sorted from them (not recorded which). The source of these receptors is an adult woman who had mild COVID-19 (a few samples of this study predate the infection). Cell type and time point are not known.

The CDR3 reads CASSLSISRSYNEQFF. In DNA form, the CDR3 reads TGTGCCAGCAGCTTATCAATCAGCCGCTCCTACAATGAGCAGTTCTTC. The chain has TRBV11-2 and TRBJ2-1, with D unresolved. Deletions cut 2 bases from V and 0 bases from J, with 11 bases between. This CDR3 comprises 16 residues. Germline V gene data show CDR1 as SGHAT and CDR2 as FQNNGV.

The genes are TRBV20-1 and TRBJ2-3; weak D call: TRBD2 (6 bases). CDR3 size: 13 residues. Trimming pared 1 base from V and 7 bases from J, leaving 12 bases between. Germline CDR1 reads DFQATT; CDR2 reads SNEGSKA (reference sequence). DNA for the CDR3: TGCAGTGCTAGAGCGTCCCTAGCGCATACGCAGTATTTT. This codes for CSARASLAHTQYF.